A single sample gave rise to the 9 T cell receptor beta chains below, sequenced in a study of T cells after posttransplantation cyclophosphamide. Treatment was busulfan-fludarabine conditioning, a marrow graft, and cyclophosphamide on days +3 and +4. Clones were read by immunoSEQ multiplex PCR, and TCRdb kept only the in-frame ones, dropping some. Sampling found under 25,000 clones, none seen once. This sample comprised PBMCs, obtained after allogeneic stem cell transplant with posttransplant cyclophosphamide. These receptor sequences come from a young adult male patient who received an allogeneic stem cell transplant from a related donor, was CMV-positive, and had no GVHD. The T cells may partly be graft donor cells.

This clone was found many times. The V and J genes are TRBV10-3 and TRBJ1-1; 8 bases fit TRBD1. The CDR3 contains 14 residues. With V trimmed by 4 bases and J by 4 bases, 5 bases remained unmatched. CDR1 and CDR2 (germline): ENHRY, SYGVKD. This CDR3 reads CAISGTGLSTEAFF. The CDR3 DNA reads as TGTGCCATCAGTGGGACAGGGTTAAGCACTGAAGCTTTCTTT.

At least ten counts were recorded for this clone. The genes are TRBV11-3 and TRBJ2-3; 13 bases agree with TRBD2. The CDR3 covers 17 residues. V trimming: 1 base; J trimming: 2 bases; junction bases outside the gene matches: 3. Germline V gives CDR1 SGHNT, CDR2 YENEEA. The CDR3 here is CASSLGTSGSITDTQYF. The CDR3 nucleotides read TGTGCCAGCAGCTTAGGGACTAGCGGGAGTATCACAGATACGCAGTATTTT. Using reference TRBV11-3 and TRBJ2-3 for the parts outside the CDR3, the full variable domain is EAGVVQSPRYKIIEKKQPVAFWCNPISGHNTLYWYLQNLGQGPELLIRYENEEAVDDSQLPKDRFSAERLKGVDSTLKIQPAELGDSAVYLCASSLGTSGSITDTQYFGPGTRLTVL.

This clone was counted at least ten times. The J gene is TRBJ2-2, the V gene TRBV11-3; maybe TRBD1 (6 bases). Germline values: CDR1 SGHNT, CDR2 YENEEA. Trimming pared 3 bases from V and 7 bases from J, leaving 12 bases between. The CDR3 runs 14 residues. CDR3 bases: TGTGCCAGCAGCTTCCAGGGGCTGGGCGGGGAGCTGTTTTTT. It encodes CASSFQGLGGELFF.

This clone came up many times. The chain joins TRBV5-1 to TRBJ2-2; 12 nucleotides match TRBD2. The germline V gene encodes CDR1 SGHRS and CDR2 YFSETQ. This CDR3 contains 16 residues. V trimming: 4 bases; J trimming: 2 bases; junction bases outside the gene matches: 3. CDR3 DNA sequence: TGCGCCAGCAGCCGACTAGCGGGGGACAACACCGGGGAGCTGTTTTTT. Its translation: CASSRLAGDNTGELFF.

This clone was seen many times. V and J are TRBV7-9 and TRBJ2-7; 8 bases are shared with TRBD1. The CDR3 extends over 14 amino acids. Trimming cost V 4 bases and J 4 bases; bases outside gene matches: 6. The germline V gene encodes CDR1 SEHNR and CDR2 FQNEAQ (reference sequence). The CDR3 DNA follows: TGTGCCAGCAGCTCCGGGACAGGAGTATACGAGCAGTACTTC. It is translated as CASSSGTGVYEQYF.

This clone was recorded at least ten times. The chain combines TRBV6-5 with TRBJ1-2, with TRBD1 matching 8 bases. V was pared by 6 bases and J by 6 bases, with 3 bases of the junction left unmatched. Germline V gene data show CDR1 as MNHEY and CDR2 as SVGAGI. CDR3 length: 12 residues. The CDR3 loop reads CASRTGADGYTF. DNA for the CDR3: TGTGCCAGCAGGACAGGGGCGGATGGCTACACCTTC.

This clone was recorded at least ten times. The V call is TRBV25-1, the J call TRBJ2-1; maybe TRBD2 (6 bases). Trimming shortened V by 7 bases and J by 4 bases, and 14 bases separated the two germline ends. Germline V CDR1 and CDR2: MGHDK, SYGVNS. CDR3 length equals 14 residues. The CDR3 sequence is CASIEGGLYNEQFF. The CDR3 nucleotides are TGTGCCAGCATAGAGGGAGGTTTGTACAATGAGCAGTTCTTC.

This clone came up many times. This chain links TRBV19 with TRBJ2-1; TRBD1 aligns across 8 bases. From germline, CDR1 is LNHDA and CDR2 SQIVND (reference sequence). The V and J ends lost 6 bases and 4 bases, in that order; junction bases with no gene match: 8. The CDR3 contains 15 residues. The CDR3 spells CASRPDRGLYNEQFF. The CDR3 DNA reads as TGTGCCAGTAGGCCCGACAGGGGCCTTTACAATGAGCAGTTCTTC.

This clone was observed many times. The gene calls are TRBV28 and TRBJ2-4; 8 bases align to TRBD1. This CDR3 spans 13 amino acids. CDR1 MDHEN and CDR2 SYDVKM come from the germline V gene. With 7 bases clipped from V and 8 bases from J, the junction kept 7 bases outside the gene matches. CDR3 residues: CASIGDRRYIQYF. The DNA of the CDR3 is TGTGCCAGCATCGGGGACAGGAGGTACATTCAGTACTTC.